The clone carrying this TCR beta chain was observed many times. The target antigen is unknown. One entry per CDR3 protein results from TCRdb running MiXCR on the reads. This sample yields around 450,000 distinct CDR3 sequences, of which roughly 12% are seen a single time; 10% to 13% belongs to the top ten. This specimen comes from a study of T cell repertoires in cytomegalovirus infection. Findings and limits, study-wide: What dominated the ex vivo response were HLA-C-restricted CMV-specific TCR beta clonotypes.

Per the germline V gene, CDR1 is LNHDA and CDR2 is SQIVND (reference sequence). J was trimmed by 3 bases and V by 8 bases; bases with no gene match: 7. CDR3 length: 15 residues. The chain uses TRBV19 and TRBJ1-5, with TRBD1 identical over 10 bases. The sample was PBMCs. The TCR sequence derives from a human donor in good health (CMV status not recorded). Some clones in this sample may be carry-over from other donors' samples. In DNA form, the CDR3 reads TGTGCCAGTGCCGGGGGACAGGGGACCAATCAGCCCCAGCATTTT. It is translated as CASAGGQGTNQPQHF. Variable domain in full (rest from reference TRBV19 and TRBJ1-5): DGGITQSPKYLFRKEGQNVTLSCEQNLNHDAMYWYRQDPGQGLRLIYYSQIVNDFQKGDIAEGYSVSREKKESFPLTVTSAQKNPTAFYLCASAGGQGTNQPQHFGDGTRLSIL.